Each of the 32 T cell receptor beta chains below was sequenced from the same sample in a study of T cells in Graves' hyperthyroidism and ophthalmopathy. Amplification of TCR beta CDR3 regions used RNA as the template. Using the HTBI primer set, a first-round RT-PCR was run on the TCR CDR3. TCRdb re-analysed the multiplex PCR reads in MiXCR, keeping a single row per CDR3 protein. The profile shows approximately 590,000 distinct CDR3 sequences, 15% to 18% of them singletons. The sequenced material came from blood. The receptors derive from a woman aged 25-40 years with Graves' hyperthyroidism.

This clonotype was counted at least ten times. The CDR3 nucleotides are TGTGCCAGCAGTTACTCGTCCGGGACAGCAACCTACGAGCAGTACTTC. Residues: CASSYSSGTATYEQYF. The chain is built from TRBV6-5 and TRBJ2-7, with 7 bases matching TRBD1. The CDR3 length is 16 residues. Germline V gene lookup returns CDR1 MNHEY and CDR2 SVGAGI. With 0 bases clipped from V and 2 bases from J, the junction kept 7 bases outside the gene matches.

J is TRBJ2-1 and V is TRBV4-3; tentatively, D is TRBD2 (6 bases). Germline CDR1 reads LGHNA; CDR2 reads YSLEER. With 4 bases removed from V and 2 bases from J, the gap between germline ends came to 18 bases. CDR3 length equals 17 residues. The DNA for the CDR3 is TGCGCCAGCAGCCGAGAGACCGAAGGGAGGACCTACAATGAGCAGTTCTTC. Translation: CASSRETEGRTYNEQFF.

V usage is TRBV7-9 and J usage is TRBJ2-2; the match to TRBD2 covers 9 bases. Trimming at V came to 5 bases and at J to 6 bases, leaving 19 bases not matched to a gene. Germline V gene sequence: CDR1 SEHNR, CDR2 FQNEAQ (reference sequence). This CDR3 has 19 amino acids. CDR3 in amino acids: CASSRANLGLAKGAGELFF. As DNA, the CDR3 is TGTGCCAGCAGCCGAGCGAACCTGGGACTAGCAAAAGGCGCCGGGGAGCTGTTTTTT.

This clonotype was seen ten or more times. The V and J genes are TRBV2 and TRBJ2-2; D unresolved. CDR3 length: 14 amino acids. Germline loops: CDR1 SNHLY, CDR2 FYNNEI. The V and J ends lost 4 bases and 3 bases respectively, with 9 bases between them. Written as DNA, the CDR3 is TGTGCCAGCAGTGGAGACACATACACCGGGGAGCTGTTTTTT. This translates into CASSGDTYTGELFF.

As to this clonotype: The conserved phenylalanine or tryptophan normally closing the CDR3 is absent here, so this likely arose from a read error. As DNA, the CDR3 is TGTGCCAGCACCCGCGGTAGCCTAAGCATGAACACTGAAGCTTTCCTT. Its translation is CASTRGSLSMNTEAFL. The chain uses TRBV7-9 and TRBJ1-1; D remains unclear. V was shortened by 7 bases and J by 0 bases, with 18 bases between the two germline ends. This CDR3 has 16 residues. The germline V gene has CDR1 SEHNR and CDR2 FQNEAQ (reference sequence).

This clonotype was observed a few times. This chain joins TRBV20-1 and TRBJ2-7; D might be TRBD2 (5 bases). The CDR3 has 14 amino acids. In germline, CDR1 is DFQATT, CDR2 SNEGSKA (reference sequence). Trimming stripped 6 bases from V and 2 bases from J, with 17 bases between. The CDR3 sequence is CSAKDGKMAYEQYF. For the CDR3, the DNA is TGCAGTGCGAAGGACGGGAAGATGGCCTACGAGCAGTACTTC.

This clonotype showed up many times. The CDR3 loop reads CSVTGQGGTEAFF. Written as DNA, the CDR3 is TGCAGCGTTACCGGACAGGGTGGAACTGAAGCTTTCTTT. The rearrangement uses TRBV29-1 and TRBJ1-1; 8 bases fit TRBD1. Unmatched junction bases numbered 7, after V lost 5 bases and J lost 5 bases. This CDR3 has 13 residues. Germline CDR1 and CDR2: SQVTM and ANQGSEA.

J is TRBJ1-5 and V is TRBV5-6; no clear D gene. V lost 0 bases, J lost 4 bases, and 17 bases lay in between. The germline V gene has CDR1 SGHDT and CDR2 YYEEEE. The length of the CDR3 is 17 residues. The DNA for the CDR3 is TGTGCCAGCAGCTTGGTATCCTCAAAGGCACGGAATCAGCCCCAGCATTTT. Translating gives CASSLVSSKARNQPQHF.

This chain connects TRBV27 to TRBJ2-7; 7 nucleotides agree with TRBD2. V shed 9 bases, J shed 0 bases, and the junction held 11 bases outside the gene matches. This CDR3 has 15 amino acids. Germline CDR1 and CDR2: MNHEY and SMNVEV (reference sequence). CDR3 loop: CASANRGLYSYEQYF. CDR3 sequence (DNA): TGTGCCAGTGCTAATAGGGGACTATACTCCTACGAGCAGTACTTC.

This clonotype was detected ten times or more. The chain couples TRBV20-1 to TRBJ1-1; no reliable D call. The germline CDR1 and CDR2 sequences are DFQATT and SNEGSKA (reference sequence). CDR3 length: 11 residues. The CDR3 reads CRPSGGTEAFF. CDR3 DNA: TGCAGACCTAGTGGCGGCACTGAAGCTTTCTTT.

This clonotype was detected only a few times. J is TRBJ1-5 and V is TRBV28; D remains unclear. The CDR3 covers 14 residues. Trimming left V 3 bases short and J 4 bases short, with 10 bases between. Per germline, CDR1 MDHEN and CDR2 SYDVKM. The CDR3 bases are TGTGCCAGCAGTTTGTGGTTAGGGAATCAGCCCCAGCATTTT. The encoded protein is CASSLWLGNQPQHF.

This clonotype was observed at least ten times. The V call is TRBV30, the J call TRBJ1-2, with D possibly being TRBD1 (5 bases). Trimming stripped 2 bases from V and 4 bases from J, with 14 bases between. Per germline, CDR1 GTSNPN and CDR2 SVGIG (reference sequence). This CDR3 is built from 14 residues. DNA for the CDR3: TGTGCCTGGAGTAGGACTAGGGGTCTCTATGGCTACACCTTC. Amino acids: CAWSRTRGLYGYTF.

This clonotype was seen at least ten times. This sequence joins TRBV12-3 or TRBV12-4 and TRBJ2-3, with TRBD2 identical over 8 bases. The trim removed 6 bases at V and 0 bases at J, leaving 8 bases unmatched. The CDR3 spans 16 residues. CDR3 in amino acids: CASSRRLAQSTDTQYF. In DNA, the CDR3 is TGTGCCAGCAGCCGTCGACTAGCGCAAAGCACAGATACGCAGTATTTT.

As concerns this clonotype: Just one base apart from a much larger clone, this may be a read error. The chain links TRBV20-1 to TRBJ2-7; 8 bases fit TRBD2. Trimming at V came to 4 bases and at J to 3 bases, leaving 5 bases not matched to a gene. Germline values: CDR1 DFQATT, CDR2 SNEGSKA (reference sequence). This CDR3 spans 13 amino acids. CDR3 DNA: TGCAGTGCTAAAGGACTAGCTATCTACGAGCAGTACTTC. It encodes CSAKGLAIYEQYF.

This clonotype was found many times. V usage is TRBV7-2 and J usage is TRBJ2-7; unclear D gene. Between the trimmed V and J ends, which lost 8 bases and 0 bases, there was a span of 17 bases. Germline lookup yields CDR1 SGHTA and CDR2 FQGNSA. The CDR3 loop spans 15 amino acids. CDR3 region: CASAPRWQYSYEQYF. DNA for the CDR3: TGTGCCAGCGCCCCTAGGTGGCAATACTCCTACGAGCAGTACTTC. The full variable domain, rest sourced from reference TRBV7-2 and TRBJ2-7, is GAGVSQSPSNKVTEKGKDVELRCDPISGHTALYWYRQSLGQGLEFLIYFQGNSAPDKSGLPSDRFSAERTGGSVSTLTIQRTQQEDSAVYLCASAPRWQYSYEQYFGPGTRLTVT.

Only a few counts were recorded for this clonotype. The chain uses TRBV29-1 and TRBJ2-3; the D gene is possibly TRBD2 (5 bases). CDR3 length: 14 residues. V was shortened by 1 base and J by 6 bases, with 14 bases between the two germline ends. Germline CDR1 reads SQVTM; CDR2 reads ANQGSEA. CDR3 amino acids: CSVEGVLAGDTQYF. In DNA, the CDR3 is TGCAGCGTTGAAGGGGTCCTAGCTGGGGATACGCAGTATTTT.

The table lists this clonotype with a few counts. A much larger clone differs from this one at a single base, so this may be a read error. This chain connects TRBV20-1 to TRBJ2-3; possibly TRBD2 for D (6 bases). Germline V gives CDR1 DFQATT, CDR2 SNEGSKA (reference sequence). With 1 base removed from V and 0 bases from J, the gap between germline ends came to 8 bases. The CDR3 contains 14 residues. DNA of the CDR3: TGCAGTGCTAGAGCGCTAGCGAGCACAGATACGCAGTATTTT. It translates to CSARALASTDTQYF.

This clonotype was seen more than once but under ten times. The chain links TRBV28 to TRBJ2-1; D call uncertain. This CDR3 has 14 residues. Germline values: CDR1 MDHEN, CDR2 SYDVKM. V lost 6 bases and J lost 0, with 9 bases in between. The CDR3 protein is CASRTQSSYNEQFF. The CDR3, as DNA: TGTGCCAGCAGGACACAGAGCTCCTACAATGAGCAGTTCTTC.

This clonotype was picked up a small number of times. The V call is TRBV20-1, the J call TRBJ2-7, with TRBD1 identical over 7 bases. Germline-derived CDR1 and CDR2 are DFQATT and SNEGSKA (reference sequence). J lost 7 bases, V lost 0 bases, and 9 bases had no gene match. This CDR3 contains 14 residues. CDR3 loop: CSARDVGQLGEQYF. CDR3 in DNA: TGCAGTGCTAGAGACGTGGGACAGCTGGGGGAGCAGTACTTC.

Ten or more counts support this clonotype. The chain employs TRBV20-1 and TRBJ2-7; 8 bases align to TRBD2. Germline lookup yields CDR1 DFQATT and CDR2 SNEGSKA (reference sequence). The CDR3 loop spans 13 amino acids. The junction had 6 bases not matched to a gene; V was cut back by 5 bases and J by 3 bases. The CDR3 is CSAVAGSDYEQYF. CDR3 bases: TGCAGTGCTGTAGCGGGATCTGACTACGAGCAGTACTTC.

V usage is TRBV10-1 and J usage is TRBJ1-6; maybe TRBD1 (5 bases). Trimming took off 2 bases at V and 7 bases at J, with 9 bases between the two ends. This CDR3 spans 14 amino acids. Germline V gene data show CDR1 as WNHNN and CDR2 as SYGVQD (reference sequence). DNA for the CDR3: TGCGCCAGCAGTGAGGAGGGGAGGAATTCACCCCTCCACTTT. Translation gives CASSEEGRNSPLHF.

This chain uses TRBV6-1 with TRBJ1-2; D is uncertain. This CDR3 contains 14 residues. The germline V gene encodes CDR1 MNHNS and CDR2 SASEGT. V lost 10 bases, J lost 4 bases, and 19 bases lay in between. CDR3 coding DNA: TGTGCCACACGGACGGGCCTCACGGGCTATGGCTACACCTTC. This encodes CATRTGLTGYGYTF.

This CDR3 reads CASSLDVSLTDTQYF. The CDR3 bases are TGCGCCAGCAGCTTAGATGTGAGTCTCACAGATACGCAGTATTTT. V usage is TRBV5-1 and J usage is TRBJ2-3, with D unresolved. Germline-derived CDR1 and CDR2 are SGHRS and YFSETQ. This CDR3 spans 15 amino acids. V shed 2 bases and J shed 2 bases, with 12 bases lying between them.

In this sample, this clonotype turned up a few times. The chain links TRBV30 to TRBJ1-3; weak D call: TRBD1 (6 bases). V was shortened by 4 bases and J by 2 bases, with 15 bases between the two germline ends. Germline V gene sequence: CDR1 GTSNPN, CDR2 SVGIG (reference sequence). The CDR3 sequence is 15 residues long. For the CDR3, the DNA is TGTGCCTGGATGACAGGTAGCTTAACTGGAAACACCATATATTTT. Protein: CAWMTGSLTGNTIYF.

This clonotype was found many times. This rearrangement joins TRBV12-3 or TRBV12-4 to TRBJ2-1; D not certain. The CDR3 has 14 amino acids. V was cut by 7 bases and J by 9 bases, with 19 bases left in between. DNA for the CDR3: TGTGCCAGCAATTCCCACCGACTCTCCGGTGAGCAGTTCTTC. The encoded protein is CASNSHRLSGEQFF.

The chain links TRBV27 to TRBJ2-3; 8 bases are a match to TRBD2. This CDR3 contains 16 residues. The V segment lost 3 bases and the J segment 2 bases; nucleotides outside the gene matches: 7. Per germline, CDR1 MNHEY and CDR2 SMNVEV (reference sequence). In DNA, the CDR3 is TGTGCCAGCAGTTTTTCGGGGGGGGCTTACACAGATACGCAGTATTTT. Residues: CASSFSGGAYTDTQYF.

This clonotype appeared many times. V usage is TRBV11-2 and J usage is TRBJ2-7; D unresolved. Germline V gene data show CDR1 as SGHAT and CDR2 as FQNNGV. The CDR3 loop spans 15 amino acids. Trimming left V 0 bases short and J 2 bases short, with 11 bases between. CDR3 sequence: CASSLEFQVAYEQYF. In DNA, the CDR3 is TGTGCCAGCAGCTTAGAATTTCAGGTCGCCTACGAGCAGTACTTC.

The rearrangement joins TRBV30 to TRBJ1-1; the D gene is possibly TRBD1 (5 bases). Trimming removed 0 bases at V and 0 bases at J, with 11 bases between. The CDR3 has 15 amino acids. The germline CDR1 and CDR2 sequences are GTSNPN and SVGIG (reference sequence). The CDR3 sequence is CAWSVKTVMNTEAFF. The CDR3 DNA reads TGTGCCTGGAGTGTCAAGACAGTCATGAACACTGAAGCTTTCTTT.

The chain carries TRBV6-5 and TRBJ2-7; D remains ambiguous. V was shortened by 0 bases and J by 3 bases, with 9 bases between the two germline ends. Germline loops: CDR1 MNHEY, CDR2 SVGAGI. The CDR3 covers 14 residues. This CDR3 is CASSYSSSHYEQYF. The DNA of the CDR3 is TGTGCCAGCAGTTACTCTAGTAGCCACTACGAGCAGTACTTC.

This clonotype appeared many times. The rearrangement joins TRBV6-1 to TRBJ2-7, with a weak D call TRBD2 (5 bases). The CDR3 is made up of 14 amino acids. Trimming shortened V by 6 bases and J by 0 bases, and 12 bases separated the two germline ends. Germline V CDR1 and CDR2: MNHNS, SASEGT. CDR3 sequence reads: CASSGRAGSYEQYF. In nucleotides, the CDR3 is TGTGCCAGCAGCGGGCGGGCGGGCTCCTACGAGCAGTACTTC.

This clonotype was recorded at least ten times. The chain employs TRBV7-2 and TRBJ2-3; D not resolved. The V and J ends lost 7 bases and 6 bases respectively, with 26 bases between them. The germline V gene encodes CDR1 SGHTA and CDR2 FQGNSA. CDR3 size: 17 residues. CDR3 in DNA: TGTGCCAGCACCTATACTCTTTCCGGCCTCGGTACGGATACGCAGTATTTT. Its translation is CASTYTLSGLGTDTQYF.

This clonotype has just a few counts. The chain is built from TRBV4-2 and TRBJ2-2, with 7 bases aligning to TRBD2. This CDR3 contains 16 residues. The V gene end was trimmed by 0 bases and the J gene end by 7 bases; junction bases not matched to a gene: 8. Germline V gives CDR1 LGHNA, CDR2 YNFKEQ. The CDR3 sequence is CASSQEWGGSVGELFF. The DNA for the CDR3 is TGTGCCAGCAGCCAAGAATGGGGAGGGTCCGTCGGGGAGCTGTTTTTT.